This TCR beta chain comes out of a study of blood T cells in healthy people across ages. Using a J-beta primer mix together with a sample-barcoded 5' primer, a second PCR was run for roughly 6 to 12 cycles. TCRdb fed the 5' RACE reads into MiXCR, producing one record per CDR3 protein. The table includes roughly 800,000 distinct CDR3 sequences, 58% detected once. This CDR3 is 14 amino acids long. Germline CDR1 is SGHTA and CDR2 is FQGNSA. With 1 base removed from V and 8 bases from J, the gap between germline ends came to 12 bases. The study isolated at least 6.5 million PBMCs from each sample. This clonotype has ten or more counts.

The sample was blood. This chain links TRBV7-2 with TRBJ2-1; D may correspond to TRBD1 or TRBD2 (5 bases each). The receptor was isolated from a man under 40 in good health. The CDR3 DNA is TGTGCCAGCAGCTTAGGCTGGGGGAAATATGAGCAGTTCTTC. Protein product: CASSLGWGKYEQFF.